Below, 3 T cell receptor beta chains from the same sample are listed, as sequenced in a study of blood T cell repertoires in COVID-19. TCRdb's table, derived via immunoSEQ multiplex PCR, lists solely in-frame clones and lacks some. The data show a few hundred thousand clones, with around 87% seen just once and 3% to 3.5% held by the top ten. Sequenced: peripheral blood. The source of these receptors is a man in his sixties with acute or convalescent COVID-19.

The V call is TRBV9, the J call TRBJ2-2; TRBD2 matches at 15 bases. V shed 4 bases, J shed 7 bases, and the junction held 8 bases outside the gene matches. Germline V lookup: CDR1 SGDLS, CDR2 YYNGEE. The length of the CDR3 is 17 residues. The CDR3 reads CASSPRTSGGAGGELFF. CDR3 coding DNA: TGTGCCAGCAGCCCCCGGACTAGCGGGGGGGCCGGCGGGGAGCTGTTTTTT.

This clone came up a few times. V usage is TRBV28 and J usage is TRBJ1-2, with D possibly matching TRBD1 (6 bases). CDR3 length: 15 amino acids. Germline-derived CDR1 and CDR2 are MDHEN and SYDVKM. The ends were cut back, 2 bases at V and 8 bases at J, with 18 bases in the middle. The CDR3 loop reads CASSLMSGGGGGYTF. The CDR3 DNA sequence: TGTGCCAGCAGTTTAATGTCGGGGGGCGGGGGCGGCTACACCTTC.

The chain uses TRBV27 and TRBJ2-3; D is perhaps TRBD1 (6 bases). Germline V CDR1 and CDR2: MNHEY, SMNVEV (reference sequence). V dropped 4 bases and J dropped 11 bases, with 19 bases sitting between them. The CDR3 has 14 residues. DNA of the CDR3: TGTGCCAGCAGTTCAGGGAAGAACAGGGTTGGGCAGTATTTT. Its translation: CASSSGKNRVGQYF.